A selection of T cell receptor beta chains follows, all from one sample in a study of cytomegalovirus exposure and HLA in healthy donors. The assay was immunoSEQ multiplex PCR, and TCRdb's table has in-frame clones only and misses some. The repertoire holds 110,000 to 150,000 clones, with over 75% as singletons. Sequenced: PBMCs. All receptors derive from a woman under 40 in good health and CMV-seronegative. The CDR3 runs from the conserved cysteine through the conserved F or W. D genes are given only for firm matches. Rows may omit the clone size; those that give it use once, few, many or a size class.

D: .
V: TRBV6-5
length: 14
size: once
J: TRBJ1-2
CDR3: CASSYSGRQTGYTF
DNA: TGTGCCAGCAGTTACTCGGGCAGGCAAACAGGCTACACCTTC

D: .
V: TRBV29-1
length: 9
size: few
J: TRBJ1-2
CDR3: CSVREPSHF
DNA: TGCAGCGTTCGGGAACCGAGCCACTTC

D: TRBD2
V: TRBV2
length: 16
size: .
J: TRBJ2-2
CDR3: CASSEPSGANTGELFF
DNA: TGTGCCAGCAGTGAGCCTAGCGGGGCGAACACCGGGGAGCTGTTTTTT

D: .
V: TRBV7-8
length: 14
size: .
J: TRBJ1-4
CDR3: CASSFQTTNEKLFF
DNA: TGTGCCAGCAGCTTTCAAACAACTAATGAAAAACTGTTTTTT

D: .
V: TRBV25-1
length: 15
size: .
J: TRBJ1-2
CDR3: CASSENRVVNYGYTF
DNA: TGTGCCAGCAGTGAAAACAGGGTCGTTAACTATGGCTACACCTTC

D: .
V: TRBV6-1
length: 14
size: .
J: TRBJ2-5
CDR3: CASSDLRLRGTQYF
DNA: TGTGCCAGCAGTGACCTCCGCCTGAGAGGGACCCAGTACTTC

D: .
V: TRBV6-1
length: 13
size: .
J: TRBJ2-7
CDR3: CASSARGPYEQYF
DNA: TGTGCCAGCAGTGCCAGGGGACCCTACGAGCAGTACTTC

D: .
V: TRBV6-1
length: 15
size: once
J: TRBJ2-7
CDR3: CASSDRGQTNYEQYF
DNA: TGTGCCAGCAGTGATAGAGGACAAACGAACTACGAGCAGTACTTC

D: .
V: TRBV4-3
length: 17
size: once
J: TRBJ2-6
CDR3: CASSQEQAGSGANVLTF
DNA: TGCGCCAGCAGCCAAGAACAAGCGGGCTCTGGGGCCAACGTCCTGACTTTC

D: .
V: TRBV27
length: 15
size: .
J: TRBJ2-5
CDR3: CASSPLQGGQETQYF
DNA: TGTGCCAGCAGCCCCTTACAGGGAGGGCAAGAGACCCAGTACTTC

D: .
V: TRBV7-2
length: 12
size: .
J: TRBJ1-2
CDR3: CASSSDRRGYTF
DNA: TGTGCCAGCAGCTCCGACAGGCGGGGCTACACCTTC

D: .
V: TRBV6-1
length: 15
size: .
J: TRBJ2-2
CDR3: CASSEYPTVSGELFF
DNA: TGTGCCAGCAGTGAGTACCCCACGGTATCCGGGGAGCTGTTTTTT

D: TRBD1
V: TRBV5-4
length: 13
size: .
J: TRBJ1-2
CDR3: CASSRGRGIGYTF
DNA: TGTGCCAGCAGCCGGGGCAGGGGGATTGGCTACACCTTC

D: TRBD2
V: TRBV7-9
length: 17
size: .
J: TRBJ2-2
CDR3: CASSRGLAALGTGELFF
DNA: TGTGCCAGCAGCCGCGGACTAGCGGCCCTTGGCACCGGGGAGCTGTTTTTT

D: TRBD2
V: TRBV4-3
length: 16
size: .
J: TRBJ2-3
CDR3: CASSQKTSGRTDTQYF
DNA: TGCGCCAGCAGCCAGAAGACTAGCGGACGCACAGATACGCAGTATTTT

D: .
V: TRBV6-5
length: 15
size: .
J: TRBJ2-1
CDR3: CASSRGGGPYNEQFF
DNA: TGTGCCAGCTCACGGGGAGGGGGGCCATACAATGAGCAGTTCTTC

D: TRBD1
V: TRBV5-6
length: 16
size: few
J: TRBJ1-2
CDR3: CASSLTGQGSNYGYTF
DNA: TGTGCCAGCAGCTTGACGGGACAGGGGTCGAACTATGGCTACACCTTC

D: .
V: TRBV11-2
length: 14
size: .
J: TRBJ1-2
CDR3: CASSLGQGNYGYTF
DNA: TGTGCCAGCAGCTTAGGGCAGGGGAACTATGGCTACACCTTC

D: TRBD1
V: TRBV7-2
length: 14
size: .
J: TRBJ1-3
CDR3: CASSLEGRGNTIYF
DNA: TGTGCCAGCAGCTTAGAGGGCAGGGGGAACACCATATATTTT

D: .
V: TRBV4-2
length: 15
size: .
J: TRBJ2-2
CDR3: CASSRGHSAGGELFF
DNA: TGTGCCAGCAGCCGAGGGCACTCAGCGGGCGGGGAGCTGTTTTTT

D: .
V: TRBV6-5
length: 15
size: few
J: TRBJ1-1
CDR3: CASSYSAGAKGEAFF
DNA: TGTGCCAGCAGTTACTCTGCGGGGGCTAAGGGTGAAGCTTTCTTT

D: TRBD1
V: TRBV7-2
length: 19
size: .
J: TRBJ2-2
CDR3: CASSLEEPGQGTVTGELFF
DNA: TGTGCCAGCAGCTTAGAAGAACCGGGACAGGGGACGGTCACCGGGGAGCTGTTTTTT

D: TRBD1
V: TRBV19
length: 16
size: .
J: TRBJ2-7
CDR3: CASSMSSTGFSYEQYF
DNA: TGTGCCAGTAGTATGAGCTCGACAGGGTTCTCCTACGAGCAGTACTTC

D: .
V: TRBV30
length: 15
size: .
J: TRBJ1-5
CDR3: CAWSVLAGGNQPQHF
DNA: TGTGCCTGGAGTGTACTGGCAGGGGGCAATCAGCCCCAGCATTTT

D: TRBD1
V: TRBV5-1
length: 14
size: once
J: TRBJ1-2
CDR3: CASSPGTGTYGYTF
DNA: TGCGCCAGCAGTCCCGGGACAGGGACCTATGGCTACACCTTC

D: TRBD1
V: TRBV6-6
length: 14
size: .
J: TRBJ1-1
CDR3: CASTKGQRNTEAFF
DNA: TGTGCCAGCACCAAGGGACAGAGGAACACTGAAGCTTTCTTT

D: .
V: TRBV5-6
length: 15
size: once
J: TRBJ1-2
CDR3: CASRLSGVWGYGYTF
DNA: TGTGCCAGCAGACTCTCGGGGGTATGGGGCTATGGCTACACCTTC

D: TRBD2
V: TRBV5-1
length: 18
size: once
J: TRBJ2-4
CDR3: CASSAGGSGGLAKNIQYF
DNA: TGCGCCAGCAGCGCGGGTGGTAGCGGGGGGCTGGCCAAAAACATTCAGTACTTC

D: TRBD1
V: TRBV5-8
length: 13
size: .
J: TRBJ2-7
CDR3: CASNLGQNYEQYF
DNA: TGTGCCAGCAACTTGGGACAGAACTACGAGCAGTACTTC

D: .
V: TRBV6-1
length: 12
size: .
J: TRBJ1-4
CDR3: CASSRGSEKLFF
DNA: TGTGCCAGCAGCCGCGGGTCTGAAAAACTGTTTTTT

D: TRBD2
V: TRBV6-5
length: 15
size: .
J: TRBJ2-3
CDR3: CASRMTGTTTATQYF
DNA: TGTGCCAGCAGAATGACCGGGACTACCACTGCCACGCAGTATTTT

D: .
V: TRBV7-9
length: 12
size: .
J: TRBJ1-1
CDR3: CASSLGRAEAFF
DNA: TGTGCCAGCAGCTTAGGTCGAGCTGAAGCTTTCTTT

D: .
V: TRBV5-8
length: 13
size: .
J: TRBJ1-1
CDR3: CASSLALVRGAFF
DNA: TGTGCCAGCAGCCTGGCCCTGGTTAGGGGAGCTTTCTTT

D: TRBD2
V: TRBV4-2
length: 16
size: .
J: TRBJ2-1
CDR3: CASSQTGTSGYNEQFF
DNA: TGTGCCAGCAGCCAAACCGGGACTAGCGGCTACAATGAGCAGTTCTTC

D: TRBD1
V: TRBV5-5
length: 13
size: .
J: TRBJ2-3
CDR3: CASRTGGTDTQYF
DNA: TGTGCCAGCAGGACAGGGGGCACAGATACGCAGTATTTT

D: .
V: TRBV21-1
length: 14
size: .
J: TRBJ2-7
CDR3: CASIYRGPSYEQYF
DNA: TGTGCCAGCATCTACAGGGGCCCTTCCTACGAGCAGTACTTC

D: .
V: TRBV7-9
length: 14
size: few
J: TRBJ1-1
CDR3: CASSGGALGTEAFF
DNA: TGTGCCAGCAGTGGGGGGGCCCTAGGCACTGAAGCTTTCTTT

D: TRBD1
V: TRBV4-3
length: 14
size: few
J: TRBJ1-1
CDR3: CASSLNRGNTEAFF
DNA: TGCGCCAGCAGCCTCAACAGGGGAAACACTGAAGCTTTCTTT

D: .
V: TRBV6-5
length: 10
size: .
J: TRBJ1-4
CDR3: CASGREKLFF
DNA: TGTGCCAGCGGGAGGGAAAAACTGTTTTTT

D: .
V: TRBV18
length: 14
size: .
J: TRBJ2-5
CDR3: CASSPPGGGETQYF
DNA: TGTGCCAGCTCACCACCAGGGGGTGGGGAGACCCAGTACTTC

D: TRBD2
V: TRBV4-2
length: 17
size: .
J: TRBJ2-1
CDR3: CASSQGTGTSGVNEQFF
DNA: TGTGCCAGCAGCCAAGGAACCGGGACTAGCGGGGTCAATGAGCAGTTCTTC

D: .
V: TRBV5-1
length: 18
size: .
J: TRBJ1-6
CDR3: CASSWNRVSSSYNSPLHF
DNA: TGCGCCAGCAGCTGGAACAGGGTCTCGAGCTCCTATAATTCACCCCTCCACTTT

D: TRBD1
V: TRBV6-5
length: 14
size: .
J: TRBJ1-2
CDR3: CASREDRVPGGYTF
DNA: TGTGCCAGCAGGGAAGACAGGGTCCCGGGCGGCTACACCTTC

D: .
V: TRBV29-1
length: 14
size: few
J: TRBJ1-2
CDR3: CSVGGRGTNYGYTF
DNA: TGCAGCGTTGGGGGTAGGGGTACTAACTATGGCTACACCTTC

D: TRBD2
V: TRBV11-2
length: 14
size: .
J: TRBJ2-7
CDR3: CASSGGGSSYEQYF
DNA: TGTGCCAGCAGTGGGGGGGGAAGCTCCTACGAGCAGTACTTC

D: .
V: TRBV6-5
length: 13
size: few
J: TRBJ1-2
CDR3: CASRPSSTVGYTF
DNA: TGTGCCAGCAGACCGAGCTCGACAGTAGGCTACACCTTC

D: TRBD1
V: TRBV27
length: 12
size: .
J: TRBJ1-1
CDR3: CASGTGVSEAFF
DNA: TGTGCCAGTGGGACAGGGGTTTCTGAAGCTTTCTTT

D: .
V: TRBV5-1
length: 15
size: .
J: TRBJ1-1
CDR3: CASSYTGWGDTEAFF
DNA: TGCGCCAGCAGCTACACGGGGTGGGGAGACACTGAAGCTTTCTTT

D: .
V: TRBV5-1
length: 13
size: .
J: TRBJ2-5
CDR3: CASSPVVRETQYF
DNA: TGCGCCAGCAGCCCCGTGGTACGGGAGACCCAGTACTTC

D: .
V: TRBV5-4
length: 13
size: .
J: TRBJ2-5
CDR3: CASSSPGQETQYF
DNA: TGTGCCAGCAGCTCTCCGGGGCAAGAGACCCAGTACTTC